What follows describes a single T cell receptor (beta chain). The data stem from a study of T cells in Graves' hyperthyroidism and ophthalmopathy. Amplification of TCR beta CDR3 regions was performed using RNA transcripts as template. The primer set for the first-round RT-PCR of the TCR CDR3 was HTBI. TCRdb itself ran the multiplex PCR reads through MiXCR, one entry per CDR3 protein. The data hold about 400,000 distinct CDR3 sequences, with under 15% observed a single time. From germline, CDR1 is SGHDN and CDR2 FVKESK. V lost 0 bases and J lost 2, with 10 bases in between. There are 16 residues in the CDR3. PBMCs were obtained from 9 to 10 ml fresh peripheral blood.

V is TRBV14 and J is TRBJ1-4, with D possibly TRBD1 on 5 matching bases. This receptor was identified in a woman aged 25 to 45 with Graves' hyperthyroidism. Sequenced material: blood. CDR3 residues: CASSQDPGGTNEKLFF. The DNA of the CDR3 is TGTGCCAGCAGCCAAGACCCCGGGGGGACTAATGAAAAACTGTTTTTT.